This entry features one T cell receptor beta chain sequence. This sample was taken from a study of blood T cell repertoires in COVID-19. Overall study: T cells, B-cell-depleted T cells, or PBMCs provided the cDNA or gDNA that served as material.

Some clones are missing from TCRdb's copy, which holds only in-frame ones; the method was immunoSEQ multiplex PCR. The sample holds 200,000 to 250,000 clones; roughly 80% are singletons and the top ten take 3.6%. This CDR3 is 17 amino acids long. The rearrangement links TRBV21-1 to TRBJ2-7; the table names TRBD1, a call not compared with the DNA. TRBV21-1 counts as a pseudogene. The clonotype was recovered from a woman aged 40 to 50 who had been exposed to COVID-19. The sample comprised PBMCs or T cells enriched from blood (not recorded which). CDR3 sequence: CASSLLLRQGRSYEQYF. The CDR3, as DNA: TGTGCCAGCAGCCTCCTCTTGCGGCAGGGAAGGTCCTACGAGCAGTACTTC.